One sample yielded the 22 T cell receptor beta chains listed below, sequenced in a study of blood T cells in healthy people across ages. Alongside a J-beta primer mix, a sample-barcoded 5' primer served in a second PCR lasting about 7 to 12 cycles. TCRdb re-called the 5' RACE reads with MiXCR, one entry per CDR3 protein. The sample comprises roughly 2 million distinct CDR3 sequences, 49% of which are singletons, and 2% to 2.5% rests with the top ten. Material for sequencing was blood. The receptors derive from a woman aged 40-49 years in good health.

The chain uses TRBV7-9 and TRBJ1-4; weak D call: TRBD1 (6 bases). This CDR3 has 14 amino acids. V was pared by 4 bases and J by 3 bases, with 9 bases between. Germline V lookup: CDR1 SEHNR, CDR2 FQNEAQ (reference sequence). Here the CDR3 DNA reads TGTGCCAGCAGCTCCCGGACAGCTAATGAAAAACTGTTTTTT. Residues: CASSSRTANEKLFF.

V usage is TRBV18 and J usage is TRBJ2-1; maybe TRBD2 (5 bases). The CDR3 covers 14 residues. Germline V gives CDR1 KGHSH, CDR2 LQKENI. V shed 2 bases and J shed 8 bases, with 13 bases lying between them. The CDR3 coding sequence is TGTGCCAGCTCACCAGGGAGATTGGGGTATGAGCAGTTCTTC. Translated, it gives CASSPGRLGYEQFF.

This sequence joins TRBV18 and TRBJ2-4; D might be TRBD1 (6 bases). The CDR3 totals 14 residues. The germline V gene encodes CDR1 KGHSH and CDR2 LQKENI. V lost 6 bases to trimming and J lost 8 bases, with 17 bases between them. The CDR3 DNA reads as TGTGCCAGCTCCCAGGACAGCACGATGGACATTCAGTACTTC. This sequence encodes CASSQDSTMDIQYF.

This clonotype occurred many times. V gene TRBV20-1 combines with J gene TRBJ1-2; weak D call: TRBD1 (5 bases). Trimming pared 0 bases from V and 5 bases from J, leaving 7 bases between. The germline V gene has CDR1 DFQATT and CDR2 SNEGSKA (reference sequence). The CDR3 covers 12 residues. The DNA for the CDR3 is TGCAGTGCTAGAGATCGGGGGTATGGCTACACCTTC. Translation gives CSARDRGYGYTF.

This clonotype was recorded once. The rearrangement uses TRBV3-1 and TRBJ2-5, with D uncertain. The CDR3 has 17 residues. V was cut by 0 bases and J by 7 bases, with 21 bases left in between. The germline CDR1 and CDR2 sequences are LGHDT and YNNKEL (reference sequence). The CDR3 is CASSQDEVQRIKGTQYF. CDR3 bases: TGTGCCAGCAGCCAAGATGAAGTCCAGCGAATTAAGGGGACCCAGTACTTC.

The chain is built from TRBV7-9 and TRBJ2-1; the D gene is possibly TRBD1 (5 bases). With 1 base removed from V and 4 bases from J, the gap between germline ends came to 14 bases. The germline CDR1 and CDR2 sequences are SEHNR and FQNEAQ (reference sequence). The CDR3 covers 16 residues. The CDR3 loop is CASSLVPVGRYNEQFF. DNA for the CDR3: TGTGCCAGCAGCTTAGTCCCGGTGGGGCGGTACAATGAGCAGTTCTTC.

This clonotype was picked up many times. The chain is built from TRBV29-1 and TRBJ2-4, with D possibly matching TRBD2 (5 bases). The V and J ends lost 2 bases and 0 bases respectively, with 5 bases between them. Germline V CDR1 and CDR2: SQVTM, ANQGSEA. The CDR3 covers 13 residues. As DNA, the CDR3 is TGCAGCGTTGAACGGGGAGCCAAAAACATTCAGTACTTC. Translation: CSVERGAKNIQYF.

The chain carries TRBV4-3 and TRBJ2-3; D is possibly TRBD2 (6 bases). Trimming cost V 3 bases and J 0 bases, with 10 bases left between them. Germline V gene data show CDR1 as LGHNA and CDR2 as YSLEER. The CDR3 runs to 15 residues. DNA of the CDR3: TGCGCCAGCAGCCAGGTAGCGGAAAGCACAGATACGCAGTATTTT. Its translation: CASSQVAESTDTQYF.

This rearrangement joins TRBV11-2 to TRBJ2-3, with D perhaps given as TRBD1 or TRBD2 (5 bases each). Looked up from germline, CDR1 is SGHAT and CDR2 is FQNNGV. V lost 5 bases, J lost 2 bases, and 17 bases lay in between. CDR3 length equals 16 residues. CDR3 protein: CASSPVEGLVTDTQYF. The CDR3 region has the DNA TGTGCCAGCAGCCCGGTCGAGGGGCTGGTCACAGATACGCAGTATTTT.

The chain links TRBV29-1 to TRBJ2-5; no clear D gene. V gave up 5 bases and J gave up 5 bases, with 12 bases separating them. This CDR3 comprises 12 residues. The germline CDR1 and CDR2 sequences are SQVTM and ANQGSEA. The CDR3: CSVILGSETQYF. The DNA of the CDR3 is TGCAGCGTTATTCTGGGGTCGGAGACCCAGTACTTC.

This sequence joins TRBV7-2 and TRBJ2-5; perhaps TRBD2 as D (5 bases). There are 16 residues in the CDR3. Germline V CDR1 and CDR2: SGHTA, FQGNSA. V was cut by 1 base and J by 4 bases, with 16 bases left in between. CDR3 in DNA: TGTGCCAGCAGCTTAGGAGCGGCTCTAGCAGGAGAGACCCAGTACTTC. Its translation is CASSLGAALAGETQYF.

This clonotype was picked up a small number of times. The V gene is TRBV15, the J gene TRBJ2-5; D uncertain. CDR3 length: 16 residues. From germline, CDR1 is LNHNV and CDR2 YYDKDF (reference sequence). V dropped 1 base and J dropped 2 bases, with 14 bases sitting between them. The CDR3 DNA reads as TGTGCCACCAGCAGAGTGCACGGCGTGCGTCAAGAGACCCAGTACTTC. Translated, it gives CATSRVHGVRQETQYF.

The V and J genes are TRBV7-6 and TRBJ2-5, with 7 bases aligning to TRBD2. V shed 1 base, J shed 1 base, and the junction held 3 bases outside the gene matches. This CDR3 has 15 amino acids. Germline V CDR1 and CDR2: SGHVS, FNYEAQ. DNA of the CDR3: TGTGCCAGCAGCTTAGGGGAGGGGTTCCAAGAGACCCAGTACTTC. Translation: CASSLGEGFQETQYF.

The chain uses TRBV7-3 and TRBJ1-1; D perhaps matches TRBD1 (6 bases). The V end was cut by 2 bases, the J end by 0 bases, with 13 bases between. The CDR3 sequence is 16 residues long. The V gene's germline CDR1 is SGHTA and CDR2 FQGTGA. CDR3 region: CASSLRGAGVNTEAFF. CDR3 nucleotide sequence: TGTGCCAGCAGCTTACGGGGGGCAGGGGTGAACACTGAAGCTTTCTTT.

This chain joins TRBV7-2 and TRBJ2-1; D is uncertain. Germline assignment: CDR1 SGHTA and CDR2 FQGNSA. V lost 5 bases and J 6 bases, leaving 11 bases between the germline ends. The CDR3 length is 13 residues. The CDR3 loop reads CASSPFSLNEQFF. The CDR3 DNA sequence: TGTGCCAGCAGCCCATTCAGCCTCAATGAGCAGTTCTTC. The whole variable domain, filled in from reference TRBV7-2 and TRBJ2-1, reads GAGVSQSPSNKVTEKGKDVELRCDPISGHTALYWYRQSLGQGLEFLIYFQGNSAPDKSGLPSDRFSAERTGGSVSTLTIQRTQQEDSAVYLCASSPFSLNEQFFGPGTRLTVL.

V gene TRBV20-1 combines with J gene TRBJ2-7, with D maybe TRBD2 (6 bases). Germline CDR1 and CDR2: DFQATT and SNEGSKA (reference sequence). This CDR3 comprises 12 residues. V dropped 6 bases and J dropped 6 bases, with 15 bases sitting between them. Here the CDR3 reads CSAMGGSLEQYF. As DNA, the CDR3 is TGCAGTGCCATGGGGGGTAGCCTCGAGCAGTACTTC.

The table lists this clonotype with a few counts. The chain employs TRBV12-3 or TRBV12-4 and TRBJ1-1, with a weak D call TRBD1 (6 bases). V lost 5 bases to trimming and J lost 5 bases, with 15 bases between them. The CDR3 length is 14 residues. CDR3: CASSPRGGKTEAFF. CDR3 coding DNA: TGTGCCAGCAGTCCCCGAGGGGGGAAGACTGAAGCTTTCTTT.

CDR3 in DNA: TGTGCCAGCAGGTCTCCAGAGGGCAATCAGCCCCAGCATTTT. Encoded protein: CASRSPEGNQPQHF. V and J are TRBV28 and TRBJ1-5; the D is unclear. This CDR3 is built from 14 residues. CDR1 MDHEN and CDR2 SYDVKM come from the germline V gene. The V gene lost 6 bases and the J gene lost 2 bases, with 11 bases spanning the gap. Using reference TRBV28 and TRBJ1-5 for the parts outside the CDR3, the full variable domain is DVKVTQSSRYLVKRTGEKVFLECVQDMDHENMFWYRQDPGLGLRLIYFSYDVKMKEKGDIPEGYSVSREKKERFSLILESASTNQTSMYLCASRSPEGNQPQHFGDGTRLSIL.

The genes are TRBV7-2 and TRBJ2-7; D is unresolved. The J call may be faulty, since TRBJ2-5 better matches the DNA end. The CDR3 spans 16 residues. The germline V gene encodes CDR1 SGHTA and CDR2 FQGNSA. The CDR3 nucleotides are TGTGTGTGTAAGCAAGCAGCCCTAGTCGGCCAAGAGACCCAGTACTTC. The encoded protein is CVCKQAALVGQETQYF.

A single count supports this clonotype. The V and J genes are TRBV20-1 and TRBJ2-5; D is perhaps TRBD2 (7 bases). This CDR3 is 16 amino acids long. Trimming took off 3 bases at V and 4 bases at J, with 21 bases between the two ends. The germline V gene encodes CDR1 DFQATT and CDR2 SNEGSKA (reference sequence). The CDR3 loop reads CSARGATGGAGETQYF. CDR3 nucleotide sequence: TGCAGTGCTAGGGGGGCAACGGGAGGAGCAGGAGAGACCCAGTACTTC.

This clonotype has just a few counts. This rearrangement joins TRBV28 to TRBJ2-3; D is possibly TRBD2 (7 bases). The CDR3 has 18 amino acids. Trimming stripped 3 bases from V and 0 bases from J, with 19 bases between. Germline V gene lookup returns CDR1 MDHEN and CDR2 SYDVKM. The CDR3 region has the DNA TGTGCCAGCAGTTTTCCCGGGGGGCTAGTAATTAGCACAGATACGCAGTATTTT. This gives the protein CASSFPGGLVISTDTQYF. Filled out from reference TRBV28 and TRBJ2-3, the complete variable domain reads DVKVTQSSRYLVKRTGEKVFLECVQDMDHENMFWYRQDPGLGLRLIYFSYDVKMKEKGDIPEGYSVSREKKERFSLILESASTNQTSMYLCASSFPGGLVISTDTQYFGPGTRLTVL.

The sample holds a few counts of this clonotype. The chain carries TRBV18 and TRBJ2-1; D is unclear. Trimming took off 0 bases at V and 0 bases at J, with 9 bases between the two ends. The germline V gene encodes CDR1 KGHSH and CDR2 LQKENI. The CDR3 contains 16 residues. In DNA form, the CDR3 reads TGTGCCAGCTCACCACCCCGGACGAGCTCCTACAATGAGCAGTTCTTC. This codes for CASSPPRTSSYNEQFF.